The next 24 T cell receptor beta chains were all read from a single sample in a study of T-cell reconstitution after alpha-beta-depleted transplantation in children. TCRbeta library preparation incorporated unique molecular identifiers. TCRdb independently ran MiXCR on the PCR reads; one entry per CDR3 protein. The table records more than 450,000 distinct CDR3 sequences, roughly 18% of them present only once. The input for sequencing was PBMCs from the stem cell graft donor, taken from the stem cell graft. These receptors came from a human donor who donated a stem cell graft to a child with acute lymphoblastic leukemia.

The chain recombines TRBV12-5 with TRBJ1-3; D is possibly TRBD1 (5 bases). Trimming removed 2 bases from V and 0 bases from J, with 20 bases in between. Germline CDR1 is LGHNT and CDR2 is FRNRAP. The CDR3 has 19 amino acids. The DNA for the CDR3 is TGTGCTAGTGGTTTGCTCCCAACTTCCGACAGAGACTCTGGAAACACCATATATTTT. This translates into CASGLLPTSDRDSGNTIYF. Looking up the rest from reference TRBV12-5 and TRBJ1-3 gives the full variable domain: DARVTQTPRHKVTEMGQEVTMRCQPILGHNTVFWYRQTMMQGLELLAYFRNRAPLDDSGMPKDRFSAEMPDATLATLKIQPSEPRDSAVYFCASGLLPTSDRDSGNTIYFGEGSWLTVV.

The rearrangement uses TRBV20-1 and TRBJ1-1; D gene uncertain. The germline V gene encodes CDR1 DFQATT and CDR2 SNEGSKA (reference sequence). The CDR3 is 16 residues long. The V end lost 6 bases, the J end lost 0 bases, and 20 bases lay between the germline ends. The CDR3 DNA follows: TGCAGTGCCACCCTCCTAGACACGTTACTGAACACTGAAGCTTTCTTT. Its protein product is CSATLLDTLLNTEAFF.

The chain uses TRBV15 and TRBJ2-7, with D perhaps TRBD1 (6 bases). This CDR3 region has 14 residues. Trimming left V 3 bases short and J 0 bases short, with 9 bases between. Germline V gives CDR1 LNHNV, CDR2 YYDKDF (reference sequence). The CDR3 sequence is CATSRTGSSYEQYF. The CDR3 nucleotides are TGTGCCACCAGCAGGACAGGAAGCTCCTACGAGCAGTACTTC.

The chain employs TRBV5-6 and TRBJ1-1, with 7 bases identical to TRBD1. V lost 2 bases, J lost 0 bases, and 10 bases stayed unmatched. The CDR3 is 17 amino acids. Germline assignment: CDR1 SGHDT and CDR2 YYEEEE. This chain's CDR3 is CASSFPGGINMNTEAFF. Written as DNA, the CDR3 is TGTGCCAGCAGCTTCCCAGGGGGAATAAATATGAACACTGAAGCTTTCTTT.

In its sample, this clonotype was seen a few times. The chain uses TRBV7-9 and TRBJ2-1; D possibly uses TRBD1 or TRBD2 (5 bases each). The V end was cut by 4 bases, the J end by 5 bases, with 18 bases between. CDR1 and CDR2 from the germline V gene are SEHNR and FQNEAQ (reference sequence). This CDR3 comprises 16 residues. CDR3 loop: CASSYPTGAVNNEQFF. The CDR3 DNA follows: TGTGCCAGCAGCTACCCAACCGGGGCGGTAAACAATGAGCAGTTCTTC.

The rearrangement links TRBV12-3 or TRBV12-4 to TRBJ1-1; 12 bases fit TRBD1. Trimming cost V 5 bases and J 11 bases; bases outside gene matches: 6. The length of the CDR3 is 13 residues. DNA for the CDR3: TGTGCCAGCAGTCCGGGACAGGGGGCGAGGGCTTTCTTT. Translated, it gives CASSPGQGARAFF.

The chain links TRBV25-1 to TRBJ1-4; D unresolved. The CDR3 covers 15 residues. Germline CDR1 is MGHDK and CDR2 is SYGVNS. The V end was cut by 3 bases, the J end by 4 bases, with 12 bases between. CDR3 loop: CASSEHSTVNEKLFF. The CDR3 region has the DNA TGTGCCAGCAGTGAGCACAGCACCGTTAATGAAAAACTGTTTTTT.

This clonotype was detected a few times. The V gene is TRBV15, the J gene TRBJ1-5; no firm D call. The CDR3 has 17 residues. V lost 0 bases, J lost 0 bases, and 12 bases lay in between. CDR1 LNHNV and CDR2 YYDKDF come from the germline V gene (reference sequence). CDR3 nucleotides: TGTGCCACCAGCAGAGATCGTGGCAGTTATAGCAATCAGCCCCAGCATTTT. It translates to CATSRDRGSYSNQPQHF.

In this sample, this clonotype turned up a few times. The chain carries TRBV7-9 and TRBJ2-2; 7 nucleotides line up with TRBD1. Per the germline V gene, CDR1 is SEHNR and CDR2 is FQNEAQ (reference sequence). This CDR3 comprises 15 residues. V lost 5 bases and J lost 5; bases outside the gene matches: 8. CDR3 coding DNA: TGTGCCAGCAGCCGTTACAGGGGACAGACCGGGGAGCTGTTTTTT. Amino acids: CASSRYRGQTGELFF.

The chain recombines TRBV19 with TRBJ1-5, with D perhaps matching TRBD1 (5 bases). This CDR3 region has 15 residues. In germline, CDR1 is LNHDA, CDR2 SQIVND (reference sequence). With 4 bases removed from V and 0 bases from J, the gap between germline ends came to 10 bases. Written as DNA, the CDR3 is TGTGCCAGTAGTACCTGGGGGAGTAGCAATCAGCCCCAGCATTTT. Protein sequence: CASSTWGSSNQPQHF.

The rearrangement links TRBV6-5 to TRBJ2-1; 8 positions agree with TRBD2. Trimming took 0 bases from V and 9 from J; bases not matched to a gene: 10. The CDR3 loop spans 16 amino acids. Germline-derived CDR1 and CDR2 are MNHEY and SVGAGI. The CDR3 coding sequence is TGTGCCAGCAGTTACTCGATCCGGGAGGGCCGTATTGAGCAGTTCTTC. Translation: CASSYSIREGRIEQFF.

J is TRBJ2-1 and V is TRBV12-3 or TRBV12-4; tentative D call: TRBD2 (6 bases). The CDR3 is made up of 11 amino acids. The V gene lost 7 bases and the J gene lost 8 bases, with 9 bases spanning the gap. The CDR3 sequence: CASTPGDEQFF. In nucleotides, the CDR3 is TGTGCCAGCACCCCGGGGGATGAGCAGTTCTTC.

The chain recombines TRBV20-1 with TRBJ2-1, with 7 bases matching TRBD2. V lost 0 bases, J lost 0 bases, and 5 bases stayed unmatched. Germline V gene data show CDR1 as DFQATT and CDR2 as SNEGSKA (reference sequence). This CDR3 is built from 16 residues. The CDR3 bases are TGCAGTGCTAGAGACCCCGCGGGAGACTCCTACAATGAGCAGTTCTTC. Amino acid sequence: CSARDPAGDSYNEQFF.

This clonotype was detected a few times. V gene TRBV10-3 combines with J gene TRBJ1-5; 9 bases align to TRBD1. The CDR3 is 17 amino acids. Germline loops: CDR1 ENHRY, CDR2 SYGVKD. V dropped 6 bases and J dropped 5; count of bases not matched to a gene: 14. CDR3 nucleotide sequence: TGTGCCATCAGAGTGAGGATCAGACAGGGGGAGTATCAGCCCCAGCATTTT. It translates to CAIRVRIRQGEYQPQHF.

The rearrangement joins TRBV21-1 to TRBJ2-3; the table's TRBD2 call for D was not verified on the DNA. TRBV21-1 is deemed a pseudogene. The CDR3 runs 20 residues. This CDR3 is CASPKGGASGAGGDVDTQYF. The CDR3 nucleotides are TGTGCCAGCCCCAAGGGTGGGGCGTCCGGAGCGGGAGGGGACGTAGATACGCAGTATTTT.

This clonotype has a handful of counts. The genes are TRBV27 and TRBJ2-5; D is possibly TRBD2 (5 bases). The germline CDR1 and CDR2 sequences are MNHEY and SMNVEV (reference sequence). V was trimmed by 2 bases and J by 5 bases, leaving 15 bases between them. The length of the CDR3 is 15 residues. CDR3 sequence: CASSLRGILSETQYF. CDR3 sequence (DNA): TGTGCCAGCAGTTTAAGAGGGATCCTTTCGGAGACCCAGTACTTC.

J is TRBJ1-4 and V is TRBV7-9; D call uncertain. Per the germline V gene, CDR1 is SEHNR and CDR2 is FQNEAQ (reference sequence). Trimming shortened V by 3 bases and J by 2 bases, and 7 bases separated the two germline ends. This CDR3 is 14 amino acids long. The DNA for the CDR3 is TGTGCCAGCAGCTTGGTGTTTACTAATGAAAAACTGTTTTTT. The encoded protein is CASSLVFTNEKLFF.

The chain carries TRBV12-3 or TRBV12-4 and TRBJ2-3; 13 bases line up with TRBD2. J gave up 2 bases and V 6 bases, and 2 bases lay outside the gene matches. CDR3 size: 15 residues. CDR3 sequence (DNA): TGTGCCAGCAGGGGGACTAGCGGGATCACAGATACGCAGTATTTT. It encodes CASRGTSGITDTQYF.

This clonotype was seen at least ten times. This chain connects TRBV24-1 to TRBJ2-2; a possible D gene is TRBD1 (7 bases). Germline-derived CDR1 and CDR2 are KGHDR and SFDVKD. The length of the CDR3 is 17 residues. Trimming took off 3 bases at V and 1 base at J, with 14 bases between the two ends. Here the CDR3 reads CATSDPGGQLNTGELFF. The CDR3 coding sequence is TGTGCCACCAGTGATCCCGGGGGACAGCTGAACACCGGGGAGCTGTTTTTT.

This clonotype was seen a few times. This chain connects TRBV29-1 to TRBJ2-5, with 9 positions matching TRBD1. V lost 6 bases, J lost 4 bases, and 12 bases stayed unmatched. The germline V gene has CDR1 SQVTM and CDR2 ANQGSEA. The CDR3 covers 15 residues. CDR3 residues: CSVGYRGLGGETQYF. The CDR3 coding sequence is TGCAGCGTGGGATACAGGGGGCTGGGAGGAGAGACCCAGTACTTC.

This clonotype turned up a few times. The CDR3 loop is CASGAGGRQETQYF. The CDR3, as DNA: TGCGCCAGCGGCGCGGGAGGGCGTCAAGAGACCCAGTACTTC. The chain combines TRBV5-1 with TRBJ2-5, with TRBD2 matching 9 bases. The CDR3 sequence is 14 residues long. The trim removed 7 bases at V and 2 bases at J, leaving 6 bases unmatched. The germline V gene encodes CDR1 SGHRS and CDR2 YFSETQ.

This clonotype was seen a few times. V is TRBV7-6 and J is TRBJ2-3; tentative D call: TRBD2 (5 bases). Trimming cost V 4 bases and J 1 base, with 12 bases left between them. The CDR3 runs to 15 residues. The germline gives CDR1 SGHVS, CDR2 FNYEAQ. The CDR3 sequence: CASSSEAERTDTQYF. In DNA form, the CDR3 reads TGTGCCAGCAGCTCGGAGGCGGAACGCACAGATACGCAGTATTTT.

The chain employs TRBV4-2 and TRBJ2-6; maybe TRBD1 (6 bases). Trimming cost V 0 bases and J 0 bases, with 15 bases left between them. The germline CDR1 and CDR2 sequences are LGHNA and YNFKEQ. The CDR3 consists of 19 residues. The DNA of the CDR3 is TGTGCCAGCAGCCAAGATTTCGGACAGCCGAACTCTGGGGCCAACGTCCTGACTTTC. Residues: CASSQDFGQPNSGANVLTF.

This chain links TRBV9 with TRBJ2-1; 14 positions agree with TRBD2. With V trimmed by 5 bases and J by 4 bases, 14 bases remained unmatched. Germline lookup yields CDR1 SGDLS and CDR2 YYNGEE. The CDR3 spans 19 residues. The CDR3 is CASSTTWTSGRRGYNEQFF. CDR3 bases: TGTGCCAGCAGTACAACTTGGACTAGCGGGAGGAGGGGTTACAATGAGCAGTTCTTC.